Detailed here is one T cell receptor beta chain. The sample originates from a study of CD8 T cells in Susac syndrome. After extraction with the RNeasy kit, roughly 0.45 to 1 ug of the RNA was reverse transcribed using random hexamers. One entry per CDR3 protein results from TCRdb running MiXCR on the immunoSEQ multiplex PCR reads. The table records 170,000 or so distinct CDR3 sequences, 93% of them present only once. Trimming removed 8 bases from V and 0 bases from J; junction bases left unmatched: 8. There are 15 residues in the CDR3. This clonotype was sampled from a human donor with multiple sclerosis. Sequencing was performed on CD4+ T cells from PBMCs. The rearrangement uses TRBV23-1 and TRBJ2-7; 9 bases line up with TRBD1. TRBV23-1 is placed among ORFs of uncertain function. CDR3 sequence (DNA): TGCGCCAGCTTTACAGGGGGCTGGGTCTCCTACGAGCAGTACTTC. Translated, it gives CASFTGGWVSYEQYF.